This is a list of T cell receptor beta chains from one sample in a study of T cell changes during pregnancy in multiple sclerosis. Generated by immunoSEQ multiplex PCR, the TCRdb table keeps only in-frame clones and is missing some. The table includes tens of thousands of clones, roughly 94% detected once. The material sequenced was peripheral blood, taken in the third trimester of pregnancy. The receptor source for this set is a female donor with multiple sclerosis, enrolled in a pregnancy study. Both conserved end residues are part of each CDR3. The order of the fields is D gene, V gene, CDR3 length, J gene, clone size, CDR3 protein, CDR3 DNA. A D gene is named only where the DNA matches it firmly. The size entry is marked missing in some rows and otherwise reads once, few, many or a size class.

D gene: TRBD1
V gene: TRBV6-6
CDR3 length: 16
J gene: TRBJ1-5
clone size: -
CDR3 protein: CASSYQGTGSNQPQHF
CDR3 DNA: TGTGCCAGCAGTTACCAAGGGACAGGGAGCAATCAGCCCCAGCATTTT

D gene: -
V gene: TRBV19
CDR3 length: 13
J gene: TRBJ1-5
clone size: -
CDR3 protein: CASSMPGLQPQHF
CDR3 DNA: TGTGCCAGTAGTATGCCCGGTCTCCAGCCCCAGCATTTT

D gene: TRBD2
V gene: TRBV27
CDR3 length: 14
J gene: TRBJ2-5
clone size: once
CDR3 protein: CASSLWGGQETQYF
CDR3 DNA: TGTGCCAGCAGTTTGTGGGGGGGGCAAGAGACCCAGTACTTC

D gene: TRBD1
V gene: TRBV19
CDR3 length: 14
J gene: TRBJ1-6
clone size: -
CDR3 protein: CASSIGTANSPLHF
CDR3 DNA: TGTGCCAGTAGTATCGGGACAGCAAATTCACCCCTCCACTTT

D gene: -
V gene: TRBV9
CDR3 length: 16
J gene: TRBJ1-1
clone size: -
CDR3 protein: CASSTLPGGGGAEAFF
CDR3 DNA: TGTGCCAGCAGCACTCTACCCGGAGGAGGGGGGGCTGAAGCTTTCTTT

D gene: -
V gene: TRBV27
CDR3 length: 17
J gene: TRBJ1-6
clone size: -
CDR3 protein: CASSRRQESSYNSPLHF
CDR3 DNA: TGTGCCAGCAGTAGGAGACAGGAGAGCTCCTATAATTCACCCCTCCACTTT

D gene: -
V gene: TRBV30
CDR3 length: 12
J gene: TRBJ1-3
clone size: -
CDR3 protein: CAWNAGGNTIYF
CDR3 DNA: TGTGCCTGGAACGCAGGGGGAAACACCATATATTTT

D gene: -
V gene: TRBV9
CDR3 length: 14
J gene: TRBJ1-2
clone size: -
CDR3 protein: CASSPPGRVGGYTF
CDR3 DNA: TGTGCCAGCAGCCCGCCCGGCAGGGTAGGAGGCTACACCTTC

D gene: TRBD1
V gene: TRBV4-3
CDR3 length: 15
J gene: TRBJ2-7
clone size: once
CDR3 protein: CASSQEWTGSYEQYF
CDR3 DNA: TGCGCCAGCAGCCAAGAGTGGACAGGCTCCTACGAGCAGTACTTC

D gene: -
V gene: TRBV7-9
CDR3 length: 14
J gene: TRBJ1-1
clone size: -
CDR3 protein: CASVWTSGGTEAFF
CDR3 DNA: TGTGCCAGCGTCTGGACCTCGGGGGGCACTGAAGCTTTCTTT

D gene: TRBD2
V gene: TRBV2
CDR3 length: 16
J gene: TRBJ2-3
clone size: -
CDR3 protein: CASRALAGVLTDTQYF
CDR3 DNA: TGTGCCAGCAGAGCTCTAGCGGGGGTTCTTACAGATACGCAGTATTTT

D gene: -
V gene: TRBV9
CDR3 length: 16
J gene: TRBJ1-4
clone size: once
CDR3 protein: CASSAGGGATNEKLFF
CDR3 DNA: TGTGCCAGCAGCGCAGGAGGGGGGGCAACTAATGAAAAACTGTTTTTT

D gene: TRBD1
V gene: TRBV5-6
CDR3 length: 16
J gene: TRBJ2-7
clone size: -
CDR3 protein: CASSPLGGQGTSEQYF
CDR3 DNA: TGTGCCAGCAGCCCTCTGGGGGGACAGGGGACAAGTGAGCAGTACTTC

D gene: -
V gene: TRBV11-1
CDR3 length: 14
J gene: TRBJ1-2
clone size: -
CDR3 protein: CASSPQQGGYGYTF
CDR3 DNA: TGTGCCAGCAGCCCCCAGCAGGGAGGGTATGGCTACACCTTC

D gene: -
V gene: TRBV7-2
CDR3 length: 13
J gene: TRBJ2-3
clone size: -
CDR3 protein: CASQGWGADTQYF
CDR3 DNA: TGTGCCAGCCAGGGTTGGGGGGCAGATACGCAGTATTTT

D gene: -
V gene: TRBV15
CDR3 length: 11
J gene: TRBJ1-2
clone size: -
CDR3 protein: CATSGRGGYTF
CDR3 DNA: TGTGCCACCAGCGGAAGGGGTGGCTACACCTTC

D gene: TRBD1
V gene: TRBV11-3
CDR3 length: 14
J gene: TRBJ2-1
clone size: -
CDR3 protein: CASSLVGTGREQFF
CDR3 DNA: TGTGCCAGCAGCTTAGTCGGGACAGGTCGTGAGCAGTTCTTC

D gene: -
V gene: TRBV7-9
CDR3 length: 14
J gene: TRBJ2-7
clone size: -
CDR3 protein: CASSLRDRSYEQYF
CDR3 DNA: TGTGCCAGCAGCTTGCGGGACAGAAGCTACGAGCAGTACTTC

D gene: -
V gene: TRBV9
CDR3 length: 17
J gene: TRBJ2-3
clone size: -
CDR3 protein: CASSVGVSTQAARTQYF
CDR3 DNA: TGTGCCAGCAGCGTCGGGGTCTCAACGCAGGCCGCTAGAACGCAGTATTTT

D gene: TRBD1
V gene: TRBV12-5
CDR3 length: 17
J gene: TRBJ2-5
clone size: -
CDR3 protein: CASGPGQGVGHRETQYF
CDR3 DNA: TGTGCTAGTGGGCCGGGACAGGGAGTCGGTCATAGAGAGACCCAGTACTTC

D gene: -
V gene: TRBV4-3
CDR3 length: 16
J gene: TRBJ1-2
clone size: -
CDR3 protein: CASSQDLRAGVEGYTF
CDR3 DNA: TGCGCCAGCAGCCAAGATCTCCGGGCAGGGGTGGAGGGCTACACCTTC

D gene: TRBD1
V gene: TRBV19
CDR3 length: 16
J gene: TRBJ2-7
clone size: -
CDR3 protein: CASSARTGGLFYEQYF
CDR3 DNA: TGTGCCAGTAGTGCCCGGACAGGGGGCTTGTTTTACGAGCAGTACTTC

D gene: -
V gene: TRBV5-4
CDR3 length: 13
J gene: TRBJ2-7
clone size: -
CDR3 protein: CASSDMQSYEQYF
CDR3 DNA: TGTGCCAGCAGTGATATGCAGTCCTACGAGCAGTACTTC

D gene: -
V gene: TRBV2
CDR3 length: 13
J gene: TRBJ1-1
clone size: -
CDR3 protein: CASSLDRNTEAFF
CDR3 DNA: TGTGCCAGCAGTTTAGACAGAAACACTGAAGCTTTCTTT

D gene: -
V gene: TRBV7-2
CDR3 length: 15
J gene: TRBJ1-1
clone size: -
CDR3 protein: CASRLSDRSNTEAFF
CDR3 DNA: TGTGCCAGCAGGCTGAGTGACAGGTCGAACACTGAAGCTTTCTTT

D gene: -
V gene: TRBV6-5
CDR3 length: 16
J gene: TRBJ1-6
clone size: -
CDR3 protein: CASSYPRDIYNSPLHF
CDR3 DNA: TGTGCCAGCAGTTACCCACGGGACATCTATAATTCACCCCTCCACTTT

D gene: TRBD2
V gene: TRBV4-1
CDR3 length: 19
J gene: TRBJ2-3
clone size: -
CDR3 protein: CASSQELAGAQGSTDTQYF
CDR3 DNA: TGCGCCAGCAGCCAAGAACTAGCGGGGGCCCAAGGGAGCACAGATACGCAGTATTTT

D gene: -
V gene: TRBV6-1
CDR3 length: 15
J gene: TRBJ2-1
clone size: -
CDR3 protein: CASSEESGFYNEQFF
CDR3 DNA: TGTGCCAGCAGTGAAGAAAGCGGGTTTTACAATGAGCAGTTCTTC

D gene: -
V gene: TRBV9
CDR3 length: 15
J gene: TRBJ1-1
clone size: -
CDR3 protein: CASSVGNRWNTEAFF
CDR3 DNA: TGTGCCAGCAGCGTAGGAAACAGGTGGAACACTGAAGCTTTCTTT

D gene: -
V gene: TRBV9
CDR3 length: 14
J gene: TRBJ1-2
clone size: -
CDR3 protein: CASSPRGGSYGYTF
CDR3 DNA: TGTGCCAGCAGCCCCCGAGGGGGTTCCTATGGCTACACCTTC

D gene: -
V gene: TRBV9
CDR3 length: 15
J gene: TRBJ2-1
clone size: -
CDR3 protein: CASSVALAFYNEQFF
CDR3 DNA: TGTGCCAGCAGCGTAGCCCTAGCGTTCTACAATGAGCAGTTCTTC

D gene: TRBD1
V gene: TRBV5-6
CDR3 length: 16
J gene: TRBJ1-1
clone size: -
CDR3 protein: CASSSRTGGGYTEAFF
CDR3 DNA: TGTGCCAGCAGCTCCCGGACAGGGGGCGGGTACACTGAAGCTTTCTTT

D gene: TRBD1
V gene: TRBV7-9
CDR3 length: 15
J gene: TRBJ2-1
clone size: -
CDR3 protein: CASSPRQGGHNEQFF
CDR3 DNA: TGTGCCAGCAGCCCCCGACAGGGGGGTCACAATGAGCAGTTCTTC

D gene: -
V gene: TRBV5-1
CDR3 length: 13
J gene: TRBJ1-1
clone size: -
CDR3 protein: CASSSGSGTEAFF
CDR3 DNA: TGCGCCAGCAGCTCAGGGTCCGGCACTGAAGCTTTCTTT

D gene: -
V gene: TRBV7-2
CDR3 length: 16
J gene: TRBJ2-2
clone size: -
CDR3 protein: CASSFPTGSGSGELFF
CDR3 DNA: TGTGCCAGCAGCTTTCCGACAGGCTCAGGGTCCGGGGAGCTGTTTTTT

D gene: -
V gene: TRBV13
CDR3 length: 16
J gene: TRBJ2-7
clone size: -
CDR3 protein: CASSLPAAGLPYEQYF
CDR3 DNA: TGTGCCAGCAGTCTTCCCGCGGCGGGGCTACCCTACGAGCAGTACTTC

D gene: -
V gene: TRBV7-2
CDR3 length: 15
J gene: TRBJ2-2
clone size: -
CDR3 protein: CASSLALADTGELFF
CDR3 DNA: TGTGCCAGCAGCTTAGCCCTAGCAGACACCGGGGAGCTGTTTTTT

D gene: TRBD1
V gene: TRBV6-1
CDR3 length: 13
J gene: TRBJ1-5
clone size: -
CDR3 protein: CASRDRVNQPQHF
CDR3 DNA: TGTGCCAGCAGAGACAGGGTTAATCAGCCCCAGCATTTT

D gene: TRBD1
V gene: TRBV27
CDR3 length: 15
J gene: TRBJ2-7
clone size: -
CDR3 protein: CASSFLGGRSYEQYF
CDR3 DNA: TGTGCCAGCAGTTTTTTAGGGGGCCGATCCTACGAGCAGTACTTC

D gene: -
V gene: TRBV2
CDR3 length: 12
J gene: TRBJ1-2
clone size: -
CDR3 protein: CASSANRDGYTF
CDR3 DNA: TGTGCCAGCAGTGCGAACAGGGATGGCTACACCTTC

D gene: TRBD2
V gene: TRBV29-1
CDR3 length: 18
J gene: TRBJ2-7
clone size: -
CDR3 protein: CSVEDRGTSGGRAYEQYF
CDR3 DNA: TGCAGCGTTGAAGATCGGGGGACTAGCGGGGGACGGGCCTACGAGCAGTACTTC

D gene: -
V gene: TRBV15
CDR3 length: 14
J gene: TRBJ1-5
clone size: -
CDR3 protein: CATSSRGFDQPQHF
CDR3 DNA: TGTGCCACCAGCTCACGAGGATTCGATCAGCCCCAGCATTTT

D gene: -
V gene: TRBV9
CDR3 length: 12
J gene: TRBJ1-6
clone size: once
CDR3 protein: CASSQTGGPLHF
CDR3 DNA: TGTGCCAGTTCCCAAACCGGGGGGCCCCTCCACTTT

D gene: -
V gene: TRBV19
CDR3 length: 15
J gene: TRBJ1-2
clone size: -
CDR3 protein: CASTLVGGTNYGYTF
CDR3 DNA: TGTGCCAGTACCCTGGTGGGGGGGACTAACTATGGCTACACCTTC

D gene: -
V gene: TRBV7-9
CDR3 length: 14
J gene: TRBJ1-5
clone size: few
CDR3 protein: CASSAAGGNQPQHF
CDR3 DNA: TGTGCCAGCAGCGCCGCCGGGGGTAATCAGCCCCAGCATTTT

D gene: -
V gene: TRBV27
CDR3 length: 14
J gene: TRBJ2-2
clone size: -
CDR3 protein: CASSPTGFTGELFF
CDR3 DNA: TGTGCCAGCAGCCCTACAGGGTTCACCGGGGAGCTGTTTTTT

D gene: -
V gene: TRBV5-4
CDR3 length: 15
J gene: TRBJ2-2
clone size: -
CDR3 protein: CASSLDNVFTGELFF
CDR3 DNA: TGTGCCAGCAGCTTGGATAATGTGTTCACCGGGGAGCTGTTTTTT

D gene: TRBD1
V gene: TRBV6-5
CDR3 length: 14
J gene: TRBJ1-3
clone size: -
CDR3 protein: CASSPDRAGNTIYF
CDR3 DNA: TGTGCCAGCAGTCCTGACAGGGCTGGAAACACCATATATTTT

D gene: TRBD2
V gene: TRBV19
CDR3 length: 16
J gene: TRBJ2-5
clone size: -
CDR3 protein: CASSTALNPGGETQYF
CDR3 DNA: TGTGCCAGTAGTACCGCGTTAAATCCCGGGGGGGAGACCCAGTACTTC

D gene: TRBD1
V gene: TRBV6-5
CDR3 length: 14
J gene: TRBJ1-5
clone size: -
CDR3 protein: CASSPGGINQPQHF
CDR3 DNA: TGTGCCAGCAGCCCAGGGGGGATCAATCAGCCCCAGCATTTT

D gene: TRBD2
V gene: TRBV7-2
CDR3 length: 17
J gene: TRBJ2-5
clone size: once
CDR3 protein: CASSHAPLAGGSKTQYF
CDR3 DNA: TGTGCCAGCAGCCACGCCCCACTAGCGGGGGGGTCAAAGACCCAGTACTTC

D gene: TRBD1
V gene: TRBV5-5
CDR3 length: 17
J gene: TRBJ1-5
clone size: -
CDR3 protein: CASSLPGQGDLNQPQHF
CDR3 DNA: TGTGCCAGCAGCCTTCCGGGACAGGGAGATCTAAATCAGCCCCAGCATTTT

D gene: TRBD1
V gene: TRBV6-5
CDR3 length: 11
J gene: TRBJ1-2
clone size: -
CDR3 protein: CASGTAGGYTF
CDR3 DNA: TGTGCCAGCGGGACAGCCGGTGGCTACACCTTC

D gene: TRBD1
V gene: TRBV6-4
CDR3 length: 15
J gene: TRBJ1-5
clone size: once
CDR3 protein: CASSEDEGAGQPQHF
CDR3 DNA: TGTGCCAGCAGTGAAGACGAGGGGGCAGGTCAGCCCCAGCATTTT

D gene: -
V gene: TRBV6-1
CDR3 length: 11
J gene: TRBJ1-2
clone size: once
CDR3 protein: CASRSSYGYTF
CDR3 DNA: TGTGCCAGCAGAAGCTCCTATGGCTACACCTTC

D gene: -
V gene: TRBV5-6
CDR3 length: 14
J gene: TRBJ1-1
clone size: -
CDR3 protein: CASSLGPREAEAFF
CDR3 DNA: TGTGCCAGCAGCTTGGGCCCACGGGAGGCTGAAGCTTTCTTT

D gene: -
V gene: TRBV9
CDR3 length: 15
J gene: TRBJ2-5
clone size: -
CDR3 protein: CASSPLGVASETQYF
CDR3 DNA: TGTGCCAGCAGCCCCCTCGGGGTAGCCTCCGAGACCCAGTACTTC

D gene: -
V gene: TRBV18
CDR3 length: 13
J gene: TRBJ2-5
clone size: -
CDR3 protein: CASSSDSQETQYF
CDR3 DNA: TGTGCCAGCTCATCGGACAGTCAAGAGACCCAGTACTTC

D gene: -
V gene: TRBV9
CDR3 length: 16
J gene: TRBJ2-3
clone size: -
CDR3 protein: CASSVARAGGTDTQYF
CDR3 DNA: TGTGCCAGCAGCGTAGCTCGGGCAGGGGGCACAGATACGCAGTATTTT

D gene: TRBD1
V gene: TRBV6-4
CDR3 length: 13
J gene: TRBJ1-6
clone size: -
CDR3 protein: CASRQGLNSPLHF
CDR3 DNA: TGTGCCAGCCGACAGGGGCTAAATTCACCCCTCCACTTT